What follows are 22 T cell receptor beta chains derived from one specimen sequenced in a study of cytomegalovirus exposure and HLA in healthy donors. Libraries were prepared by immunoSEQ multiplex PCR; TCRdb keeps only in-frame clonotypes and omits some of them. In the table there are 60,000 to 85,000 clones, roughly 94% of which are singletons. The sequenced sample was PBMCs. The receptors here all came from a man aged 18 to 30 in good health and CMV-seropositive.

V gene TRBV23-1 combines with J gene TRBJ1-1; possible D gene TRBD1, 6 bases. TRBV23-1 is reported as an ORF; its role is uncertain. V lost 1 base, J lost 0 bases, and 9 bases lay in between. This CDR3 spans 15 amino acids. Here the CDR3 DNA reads TGCGCCAGCAGTCAATTTCGGACAGTGAACACTGAAGCTTTCTTT. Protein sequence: CASSQFRTVNTEAFF.

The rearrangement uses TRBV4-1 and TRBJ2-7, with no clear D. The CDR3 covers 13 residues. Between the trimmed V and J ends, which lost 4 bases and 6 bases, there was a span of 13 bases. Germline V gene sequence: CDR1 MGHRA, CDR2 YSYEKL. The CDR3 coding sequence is TGCGCCAGCAGCCCCCCCGGAGTCACCGAGCAGTACTTC. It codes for CASSPPGVTEQYF.

The CDR3 here is CASSQRGDRGLDEQYF. Here the CDR3 DNA reads TGTGCCAGCAGCCAAAGGGGGGACAGGGGTTTGGACGAGCAGTACTTC. The V and J genes are TRBV9 and TRBJ2-7; 10 nucleotides agree with TRBD1. CDR3 size: 16 residues. J gave up 5 bases and V 4 bases, and 12 bases lay outside the gene matches. The germline V gene encodes CDR1 SGDLS and CDR2 YYNGEE.

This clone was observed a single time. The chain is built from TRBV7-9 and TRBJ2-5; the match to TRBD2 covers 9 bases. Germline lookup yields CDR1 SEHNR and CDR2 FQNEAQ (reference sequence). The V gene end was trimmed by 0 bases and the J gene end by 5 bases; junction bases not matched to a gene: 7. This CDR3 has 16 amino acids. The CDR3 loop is CASSLAAAGGTETQYF. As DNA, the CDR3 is TGTGCCAGCAGCTTAGCGGCAGCGGGAGGTACGGAGACCCAGTACTTC.

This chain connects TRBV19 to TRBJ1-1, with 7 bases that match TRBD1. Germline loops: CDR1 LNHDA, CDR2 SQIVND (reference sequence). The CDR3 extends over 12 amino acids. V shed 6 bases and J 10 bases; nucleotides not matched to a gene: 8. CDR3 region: CASSPRQGRAFF. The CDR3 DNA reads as TGTGCCAGTAGCCCCAGACAGGGAAGAGCTTTCTTT.

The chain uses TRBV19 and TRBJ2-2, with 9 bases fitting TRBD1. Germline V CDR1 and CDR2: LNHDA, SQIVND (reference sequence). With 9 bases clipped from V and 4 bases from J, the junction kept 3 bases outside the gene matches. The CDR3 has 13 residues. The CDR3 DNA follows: TGTGCCAGCACAGGGGGCGGCACCGGGGAGCTGTTTTTT. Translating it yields CASTGGGTGELFF.

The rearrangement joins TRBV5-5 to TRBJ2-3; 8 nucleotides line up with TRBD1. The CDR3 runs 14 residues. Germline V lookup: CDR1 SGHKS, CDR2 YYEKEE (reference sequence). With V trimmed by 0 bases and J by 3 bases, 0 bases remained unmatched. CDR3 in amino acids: CASSLGTGTDTQYF. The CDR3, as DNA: TGTGCCAGCAGCTTGGGGACAGGGACAGATACGCAGTATTTT.

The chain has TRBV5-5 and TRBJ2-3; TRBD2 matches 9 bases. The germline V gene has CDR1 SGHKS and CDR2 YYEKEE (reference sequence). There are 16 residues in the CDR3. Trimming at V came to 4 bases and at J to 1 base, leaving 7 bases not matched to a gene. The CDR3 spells CASSTIAGVGTDTQYF. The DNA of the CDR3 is TGTGCCAGCAGCACTATAGCGGGAGTAGGCACAGATACGCAGTATTTT.

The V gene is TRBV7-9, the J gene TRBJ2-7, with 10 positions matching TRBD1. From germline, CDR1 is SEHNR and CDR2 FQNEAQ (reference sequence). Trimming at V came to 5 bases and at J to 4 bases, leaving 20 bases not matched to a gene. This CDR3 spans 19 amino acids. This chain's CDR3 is CASSLEAKNRDRGRYEQYF. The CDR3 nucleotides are TGTGCCAGCAGCCTCGAAGCGAAAAACCGGGACAGGGGAAGATACGAGCAGTACTTC.

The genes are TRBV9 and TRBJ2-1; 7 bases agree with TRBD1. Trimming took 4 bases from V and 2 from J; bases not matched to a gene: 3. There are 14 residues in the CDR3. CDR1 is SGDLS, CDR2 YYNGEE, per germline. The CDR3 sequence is CASSIGTAYNEQFF. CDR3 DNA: TGTGCCAGCAGCATAGGGACAGCCTACAATGAGCAGTTCTTC.

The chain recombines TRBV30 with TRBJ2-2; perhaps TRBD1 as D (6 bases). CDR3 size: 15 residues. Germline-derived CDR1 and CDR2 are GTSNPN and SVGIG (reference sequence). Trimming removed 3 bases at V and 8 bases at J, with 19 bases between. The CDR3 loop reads CAWSGDRNAWGELFF. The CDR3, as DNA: TGTGCCTGGAGCGGCGACAGGAACGCCTGGGGGGAGCTGTTTTTT. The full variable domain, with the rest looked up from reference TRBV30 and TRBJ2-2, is SQTIHQWPATLVQPVGSPLSLECTVEGTSNPNLYWYRQAAGRGLQLLFYSVGIGQISSEVPQNLSASRPQDRQFILSSKKLLLSDSGFYLCAWSGDRNAWGELFFGEGSRLTVL.

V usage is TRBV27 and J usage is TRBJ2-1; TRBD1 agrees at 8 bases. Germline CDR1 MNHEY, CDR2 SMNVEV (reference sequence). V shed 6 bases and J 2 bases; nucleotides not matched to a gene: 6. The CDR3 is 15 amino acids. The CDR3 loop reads CASRPTGGTYNEQFF. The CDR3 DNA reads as TGTGCCAGCAGGCCCACAGGGGGGACCTACAATGAGCAGTTCTTC.

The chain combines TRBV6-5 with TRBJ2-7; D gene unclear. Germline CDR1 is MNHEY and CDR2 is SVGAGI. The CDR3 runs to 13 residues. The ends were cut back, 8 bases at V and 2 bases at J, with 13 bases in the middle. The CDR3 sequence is CASRRDSTYEQYF. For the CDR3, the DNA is TGTGCCAGCCGGAGAGACTCCACCTACGAGCAGTACTTC.

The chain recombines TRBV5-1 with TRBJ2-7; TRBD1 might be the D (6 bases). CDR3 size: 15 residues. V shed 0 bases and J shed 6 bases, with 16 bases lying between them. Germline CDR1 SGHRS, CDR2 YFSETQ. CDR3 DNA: TGCGCCAGCAGCTTGGTTCAGGGTGGGGGCGGCGAGCAGTACTTC. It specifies CASSLVQGGGGEQYF.

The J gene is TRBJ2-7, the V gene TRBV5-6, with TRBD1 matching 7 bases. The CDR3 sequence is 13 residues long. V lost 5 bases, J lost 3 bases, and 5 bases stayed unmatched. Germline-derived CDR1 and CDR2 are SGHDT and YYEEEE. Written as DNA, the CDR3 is TGTGCCAGCAGAAGACAGGGTAACTACGAGCAGTACTTC. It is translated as CASRRQGNYEQYF.

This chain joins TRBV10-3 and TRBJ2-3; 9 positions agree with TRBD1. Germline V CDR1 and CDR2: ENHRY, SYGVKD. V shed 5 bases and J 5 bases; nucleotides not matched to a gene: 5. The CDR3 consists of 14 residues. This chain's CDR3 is CAISSGTGRDTQYF. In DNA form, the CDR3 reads TGTGCCATCAGTTCCGGGACAGGGAGAGATACGCAGTATTTT.

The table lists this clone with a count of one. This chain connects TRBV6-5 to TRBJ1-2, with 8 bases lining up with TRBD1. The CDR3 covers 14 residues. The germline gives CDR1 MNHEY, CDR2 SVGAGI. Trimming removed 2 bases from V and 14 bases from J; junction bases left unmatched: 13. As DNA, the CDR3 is TGTGCCAGCAGTTACAGGGGGACAGGCGTTCCAAGTACCTTC. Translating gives CASSYRGTGVPSTF.

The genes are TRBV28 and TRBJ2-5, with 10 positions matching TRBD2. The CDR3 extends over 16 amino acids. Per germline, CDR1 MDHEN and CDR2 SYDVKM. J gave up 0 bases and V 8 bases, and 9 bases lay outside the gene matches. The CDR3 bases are TGTGCCAGCCGCGGGGGGAGCGGGAGGGACCAAGAGACCCAGTACTTC. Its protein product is CASRGGSGRDQETQYF.

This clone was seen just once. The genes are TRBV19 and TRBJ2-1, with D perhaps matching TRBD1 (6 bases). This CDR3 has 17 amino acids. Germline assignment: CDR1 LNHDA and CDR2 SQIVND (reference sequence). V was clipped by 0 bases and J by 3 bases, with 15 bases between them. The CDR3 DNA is TGTGCCAGTAGTATAGACATCGACAGGCACTACTACAATGAGCAGTTCTTC. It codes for CASSIDIDRHYYNEQFF.

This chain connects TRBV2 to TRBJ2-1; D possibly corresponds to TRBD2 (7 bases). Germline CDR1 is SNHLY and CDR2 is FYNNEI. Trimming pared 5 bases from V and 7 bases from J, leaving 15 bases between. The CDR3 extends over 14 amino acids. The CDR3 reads CASSLRGGWNEQFF. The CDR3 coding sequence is TGTGCCAGCAGTCTCAGGGGAGGGTGGAATGAGCAGTTCTTC.

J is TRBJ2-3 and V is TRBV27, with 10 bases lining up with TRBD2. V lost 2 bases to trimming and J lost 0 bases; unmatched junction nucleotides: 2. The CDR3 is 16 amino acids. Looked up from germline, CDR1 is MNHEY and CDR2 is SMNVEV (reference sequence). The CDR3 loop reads CASSLVGLASTDTQYF. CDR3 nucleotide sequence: TGTGCCAGCAGTTTAGTGGGACTAGCGAGCACAGATACGCAGTATTTT.

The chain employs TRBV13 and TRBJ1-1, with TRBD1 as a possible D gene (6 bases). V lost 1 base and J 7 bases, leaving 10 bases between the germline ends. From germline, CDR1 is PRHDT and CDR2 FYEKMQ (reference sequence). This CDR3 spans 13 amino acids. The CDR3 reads CASSLDRASEAFF. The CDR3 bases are TGTGCCAGCAGCTTAGACAGGGCGAGTGAAGCTTTCTTT.